The present T cell receptor (beta chain) was sequenced within a study of CD8+CD57+ T cells in acquired aplastic anemia. Overall study: DNA from sorted CD4+ and CD8+ cells averaged roughly 3.2 ug.

Study-level findings and limits: No significant difference in CD8+ Simpson's diversity was found between patients and controls. Shared by patients and controls, 25 to 35 CD8+ CDR3s were abundant in patients.

Per germline, CDR1 SGHDN and CDR2 FVKESK. The CDR3 is 16 residues long. Trimming stripped 2 bases from V and 3 bases from J, with 16 bases between. Points on this clonotype: Its matching antigen is unknown.

The authors sequenced patients whose flow cytometry had shown CD8+CD57+ cell expansion. Genomic DNA provided the template from which TCR beta VDJ and CDR3 profiles were obtained. One entry per CDR3 protein, called by TCRdb with MiXCR from the reads. The sample holds around 290,000 distinct CDR3 sequences, 50% to 65% seen once. Sequencing was carried out using sorted CD4+, CD8+, or CD8+CD57+ T cells (not recorded which) from PBMCs. The sequence came from a human donor with aplastic anemia. The V and J genes are TRBV14 and TRBJ1-2; possibly TRBD1 for D (5 bases). CDR3 protein: CASSQSGQENHYGYTF. CDR3 sequence (DNA): TGTGCCAGCAGCCAATCAGGGCAGGAGAATCACTATGGCTACACCTTC. The complete variable domain, with remaining parts taken from reference TRBV14 and TRBJ1-2, reads EAGVTQFPSHSVIEKGQTVTLRCDPISGHDNLYWYRRVMGKEIKFLLHFVKESKQDESGMPNNRFLAERTGGTYSTLKVQPAELEDSGVYFCASSQSGQENHYGYTFGSGTRLTVV.